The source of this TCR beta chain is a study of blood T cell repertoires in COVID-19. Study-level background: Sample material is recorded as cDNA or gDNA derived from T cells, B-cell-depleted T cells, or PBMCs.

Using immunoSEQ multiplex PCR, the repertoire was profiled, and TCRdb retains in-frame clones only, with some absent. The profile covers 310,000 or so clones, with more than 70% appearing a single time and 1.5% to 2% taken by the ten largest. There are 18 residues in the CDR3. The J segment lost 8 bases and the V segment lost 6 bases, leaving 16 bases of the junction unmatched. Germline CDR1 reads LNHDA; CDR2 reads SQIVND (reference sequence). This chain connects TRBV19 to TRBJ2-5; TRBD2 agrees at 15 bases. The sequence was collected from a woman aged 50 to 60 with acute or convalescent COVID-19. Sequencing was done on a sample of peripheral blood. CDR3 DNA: TGTGCCAGTAGGGGACTAGCGGGAGGCCCACGGCCAAAGTTTACCCAGTACTTC. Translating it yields CASRGLAGGPRPKFTQYF.